Only a few counts were recorded for the clone carrying this T cell receptor beta chain. The target antigen is unknown. V lost 1 base, J lost 5 bases, and 10 bases stayed unmatched. The CDR3 is 17 amino acids. The data derive from a study of identical twins. Overall study results and limits: Cross-sectional statistical analysis was relied on for the conclusions, without the same donors being followed.

TCRdb itself ran the 5' RACE reads through MiXCR, one entry per CDR3 protein. The repertoire includes just under 650,000 distinct CDR3 sequences, under 8.5% of them detected once, and 1.6% sits in the top ten. Healthy Caucasians provided all donations. These same records also appear under a second study, on yellow fever vaccine responses in identical twins.

V and J are TRBV12-3 or TRBV12-4 and TRBJ2-1, with 8 bases identical to TRBD2. Sequenced input: PBMCs. The source of this sequence is a woman in her late teens or twenties in good health. CDR3 loop: CASSLVKGPGGHNEQFF. The CDR3 region has the DNA TGTGCCAGCAGTTTAGTTAAGGGTCCGGGGGGGCACAATGAGCAGTTCTTC.